The T cell receptor (beta chain) described here comes from a study of shared clonotypes between healthy human individuals. Repertoires were generated with immunoSEQ multiplex PCR, while TCRdb's copy carries only in-frame clones and drops some. In the table there are some 1 million clones, about 75% of which are singletons. The CDR3 is 15 residues long. V was pared by 5 bases and J by 3 bases, with 3 bases of the junction left unmatched. The germline V gene has CDR1 SGHTA and CDR2 FQGNSA. The chain employs TRBV7-2 and TRBJ2-1; 11 nucleotides align to TRBD2. Sequencing input: memory CD4+ T cells sorted from blood. Subset reported: CD45RA-negative fraction. The clonotype originates from a man in his late teens or twenties in good health. CDR3 sequence reads: CASSPGLAVYNEQFF. CDR3 nucleotides: TGTGCCAGCAGCCCGGGACTAGCGGTCTACAATGAGCAGTTCTTC.